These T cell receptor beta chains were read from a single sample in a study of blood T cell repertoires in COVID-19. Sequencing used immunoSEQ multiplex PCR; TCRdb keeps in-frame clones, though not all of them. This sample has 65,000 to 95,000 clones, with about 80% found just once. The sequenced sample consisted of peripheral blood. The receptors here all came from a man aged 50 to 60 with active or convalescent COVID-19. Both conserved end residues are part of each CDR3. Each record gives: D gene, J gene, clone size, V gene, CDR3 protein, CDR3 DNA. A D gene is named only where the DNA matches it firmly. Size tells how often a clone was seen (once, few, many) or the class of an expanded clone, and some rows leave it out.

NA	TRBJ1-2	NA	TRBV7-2	CASSQAGLFYGYTF	TGTGCCAGCAGCCAAGCAGGGCTCTTCTATGGCTACACCTTC
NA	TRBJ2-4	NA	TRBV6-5	CASSYSADTSKNIQYF	TGTGCCAGCAGTTACTCGGCCGATACCTCCAAAAACATTCAGTACTTC
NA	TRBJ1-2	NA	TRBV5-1	CASSLGGEGYGYTF	TGCGCCAGCAGCTTGGGCGGGGAAGGCTATGGCTACACCTTC
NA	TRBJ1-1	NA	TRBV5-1	CASSPDANTEAFF	TGCGCCAGCAGCCCAGATGCGAACACTGAAGCTTTCTTT
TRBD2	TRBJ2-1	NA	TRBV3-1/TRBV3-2	CASSQDATGGNEQFF	TGTGCCAGCAGCCAAGATGCGACGGGGGGCAATGAGCAGTTCTTC
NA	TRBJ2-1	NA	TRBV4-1	CASSQVIIETTQFF	TGCGCCAGCAGCCAAGTTATTATTGAGACAACTCAGTTCTTC
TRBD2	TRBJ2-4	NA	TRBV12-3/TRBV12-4	CASSGTSFNIQYF	TGTGCCAGCAGTGGGACTAGCTTTAACATTCAGTACTTC
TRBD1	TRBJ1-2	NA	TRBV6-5	CASSRGPHQGGYTF	TGTGCCAGCAGTAGGGGGCCACACCAAGGTGGCTACACCTTC
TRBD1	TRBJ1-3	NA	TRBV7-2	CASSLVEGARGTIYF	TGTGCCAGCAGCTTAGTGGAGGGGGCGCGGGGCACCATATATTTT
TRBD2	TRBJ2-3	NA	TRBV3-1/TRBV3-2	CASSPYGSGGALDTQYF	TGTGCCAGCAGCCCTTACGGCAGCGGGGGGGCCTTGGATACGCAGTATTTT
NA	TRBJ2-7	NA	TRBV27	CASSLYGQLEQYF	TGTGCCAGCAGTTTGTACGGACAGCTCGAGCAGTACTTC
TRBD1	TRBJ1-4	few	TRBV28	CASSFPTGDGEKLFF	TGTGCCAGCAGTTTCCCTACAGGGGATGGTGAAAAACTGTTTTTT
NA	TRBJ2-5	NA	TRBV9	CATGGLGETQYF	TGTGCCACTGGAGGGCTGGGAGAGACCCAGTACTTC
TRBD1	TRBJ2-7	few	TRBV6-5	CASSRDRAYEQYF	TGTGCCAGCAGCCGGGACAGGGCCTACGAGCAGTACTTC
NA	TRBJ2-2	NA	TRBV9	CASSVGQANTGELFF	TGTGCCAGCAGCGTAGGACAGGCGAACACCGGGGAGCTGTTTTTT
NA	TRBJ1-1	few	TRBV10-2	CASSESGRVAFF	TGCGCCAGCAGTGAGTCGGGCAGGGTGGCTTTCTTT
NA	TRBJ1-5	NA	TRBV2	CASMDRGNRNQPQHF	TGTGCCAGCATGGACAGAGGGAATCGCAATCAGCCCCAGCATTTT
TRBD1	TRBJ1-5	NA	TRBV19	CASSIPDREYQPQHF	TGTGCCAGTAGTATCCCCGACAGGGAGTATCAGCCCCAGCATTTT
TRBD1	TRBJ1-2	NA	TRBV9	CASSVSTGTNYGYTF	TGTGCCAGCAGCGTTTCGACAGGGACTAACTATGGCTACACCTTC
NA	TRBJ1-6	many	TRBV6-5	CASSYGQINSPLHF	TGTGCCAGCAGTTACGGCCAGATTAATTCACCCCTCCACTTT
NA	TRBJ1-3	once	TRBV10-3	CAISEPTGSGNTIYF	TGTGCCATCAGTGAACCGACAGGTTCTGGAAACACCATATATTTT
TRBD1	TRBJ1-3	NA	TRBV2	CASSEGRGTGGSGNTIYF	TGTGCCAGCAGTGAAGGTCGAGGGACAGGGGGATCTGGAAACACCATATATTTT
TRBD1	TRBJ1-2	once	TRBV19	CASSFTGGNYGYTF	TGTGCCAGTAGTTTCACAGGGGGCAACTATGGCTACACCTTC
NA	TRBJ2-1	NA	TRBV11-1	CASGQNRETNEQFF	TGTGCCAGCGGGCAAAACAGGGAAACGAATGAGCAGTTCTTC
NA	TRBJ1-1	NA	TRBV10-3	CAIRGAQGDTEAFF	TGTGCCATCAGGGGAGCACAGGGCGACACTGAAGCTTTCTTT
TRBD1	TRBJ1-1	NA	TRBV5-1	CASSLWTGSTEAFF	TGCGCCAGCAGCCTTTGGACAGGGAGTACTGAAGCTTTCTTT
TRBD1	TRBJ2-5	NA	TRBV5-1	CASSFGGTGGGETQYF	TGCGCCAGCAGCTTTGGAGGGACAGGGGGAGGAGAGACCCAGTACTTC
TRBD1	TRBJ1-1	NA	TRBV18	CASSPTSGQLATESF	TGTGCCAGCTCACCTACGTCGGGACAGTTAGCGACTGAAAGCTTT
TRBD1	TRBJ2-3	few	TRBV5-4	CASSRWTGETQYF	TGTGCCAGCAGCCGATGGACAGGGGAGACGCAGTATTTT
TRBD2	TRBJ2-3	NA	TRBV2	CASKRWTSGGDTDTQYF	TGTGCCAGCAAGCGATGGACTAGCGGGGGGGACACAGATACGCAGTATTTT
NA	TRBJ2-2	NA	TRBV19	CASSIPRGVGNTGELFF	TGTGCCAGTAGTATCCCCAGGGGCGTCGGGAACACCGGGGAGCTGTTTTTT
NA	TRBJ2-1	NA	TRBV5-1	CASSSRASYNEQFF	TGCGCCAGCAGCTCCCGAGCCTCCTACAATGAGCAGTTCTTC
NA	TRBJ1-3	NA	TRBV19	CASSIGGPLLGNTIYF	TGTGCCAGTAGTATAGGCGGGCCACTCCTAGGAAACACCATATATTTT
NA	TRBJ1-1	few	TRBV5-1	CASSQGSKPGAFF	TGCGCCAGCAGCCAAGGATCCAAACCGGGAGCTTTCTTT
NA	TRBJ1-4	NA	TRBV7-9	CASSFGTREKLFF	TGTGCCAGCAGCTTCGGGACACGGGAAAAACTGTTTTTT
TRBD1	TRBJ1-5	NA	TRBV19	CASSNYRGPNQPQHF	TGTGCCAGTAGTAACTACAGGGGACCCAATCAGCCCCAGCATTTT
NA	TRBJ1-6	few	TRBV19	CASTVGGNSPLHF	TGTGCCAGTACCGTGGGGGGGAATTCACCCCTCCACTTT
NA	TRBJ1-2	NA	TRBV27	CASRSLRLYGYTF	TGTGCCAGCAGGTCACTAAGACTCTATGGCTACACCTTC
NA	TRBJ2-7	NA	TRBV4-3	CASSQSAGSYEQYF	TGCGCCAGCAGCCAATCCGCAGGCTCCTACGAGCAGTACTTC
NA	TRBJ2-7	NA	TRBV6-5	CASSSGAYEQYF	TGTGCCAGCAGTTCCGGAGCCTACGAGCAGTACTTC